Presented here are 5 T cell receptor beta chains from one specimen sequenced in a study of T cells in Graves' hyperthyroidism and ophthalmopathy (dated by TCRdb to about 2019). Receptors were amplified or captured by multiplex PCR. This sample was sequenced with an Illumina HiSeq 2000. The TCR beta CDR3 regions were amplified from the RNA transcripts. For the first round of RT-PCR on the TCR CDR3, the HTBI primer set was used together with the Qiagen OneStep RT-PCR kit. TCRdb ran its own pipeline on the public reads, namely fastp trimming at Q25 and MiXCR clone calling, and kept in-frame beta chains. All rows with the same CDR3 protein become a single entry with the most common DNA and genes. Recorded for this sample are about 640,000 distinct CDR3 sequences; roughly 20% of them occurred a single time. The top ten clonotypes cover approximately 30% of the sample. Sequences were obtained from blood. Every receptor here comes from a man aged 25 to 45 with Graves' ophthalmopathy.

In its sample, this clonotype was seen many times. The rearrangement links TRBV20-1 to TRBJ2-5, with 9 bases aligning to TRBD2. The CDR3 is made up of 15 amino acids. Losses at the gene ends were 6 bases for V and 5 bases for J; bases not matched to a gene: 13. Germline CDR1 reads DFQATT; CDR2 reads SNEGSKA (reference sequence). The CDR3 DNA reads TGCAGTGCCGAAGGGCGGAGCGGGAGGCGGGAGACCCAGTACTTC. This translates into CSAEGRSGRRETQYF.

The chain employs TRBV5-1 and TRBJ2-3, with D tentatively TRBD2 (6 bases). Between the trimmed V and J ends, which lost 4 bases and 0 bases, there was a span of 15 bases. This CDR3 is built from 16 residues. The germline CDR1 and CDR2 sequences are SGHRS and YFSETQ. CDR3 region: CASSNPREASTDTQYF. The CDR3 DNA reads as TGCGCCAGCAGCAACCCTAGGGAGGCTAGCACAGATACGCAGTATTTT.

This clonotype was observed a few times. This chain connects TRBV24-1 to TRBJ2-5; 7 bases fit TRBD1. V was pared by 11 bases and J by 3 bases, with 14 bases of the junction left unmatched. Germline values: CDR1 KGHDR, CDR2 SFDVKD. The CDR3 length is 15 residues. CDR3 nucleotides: TGTGCCAGAAACACGACAGGGACGAAGGAAGAGACCCAGTACTTC. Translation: CARNTTGTKEETQYF.

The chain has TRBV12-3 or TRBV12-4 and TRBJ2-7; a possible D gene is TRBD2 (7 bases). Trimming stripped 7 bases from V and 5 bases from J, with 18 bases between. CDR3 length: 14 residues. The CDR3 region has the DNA TGTGCCAGCACCTATGGGGGGGGGCGCGACGAGCAGTACTTC. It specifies CASTYGGGRDEQYF.

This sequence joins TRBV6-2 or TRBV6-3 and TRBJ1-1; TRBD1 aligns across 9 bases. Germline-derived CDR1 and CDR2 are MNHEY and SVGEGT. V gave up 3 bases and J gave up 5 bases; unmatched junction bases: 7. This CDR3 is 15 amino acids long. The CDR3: CASSYPGTGRTEAFF. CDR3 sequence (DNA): TGTGCCAGCAGTTATCCCGGGACAGGGAGGACTGAAGCTTTCTTT.